This T cell receptor beta chain appears in the sequencing data of a study of blood T cell repertoires in COVID-19 (dated by TCRdb to 2019 to 2021). Broadly, across the study: The collaborator samples originated in the United States, Italy and Spain and spanned the acute and convalescent phases of COVID-19. The material from the prospective study consisted of cDNA or gDNA derived from T cells, B-cell-depleted T cells, or PBMCs. The dataset comprised deeply sampled blood TCRbeta repertoires from subjects exposed to, actively infected with, or recovered from COVID-19. The repertoires were made available in a free public database intended to serve as a resource for research on the immune response to SARS-CoV-2. The samples were drawn from the first 160 participants of the ongoing ImmuneRACE study and from 950 to 1,500 subjects provided by 6 global collaborators. The sample metadata nearly always contained a de-identified subject ID, COVID-19 status, age in years and sex. Where available, HLA class I and class II types were taken from metadata supplied by the sample provider and were not determined by assay-based typing. Study-wide findings and limitations: The quantity of clinical and demographic metadata differed by source and by participant and was supplied without curation.

Details on this clone: It has no known antigen specificity. There are no base qualities to consult, and no much larger clone falls within one base.

V is cut back by 4 bases and J by 11 bases, with 8 bases in the junction unmatched. There are 13 amino acids in the CDR3, from cysteine to phenylalanine inclusive. Only the CDR3 DNA is retained, 39 bases long and in frame from the first base. The CDR1 and CDR2 encoded by the germline V gene (reference sequence) are SGHAT and FQDESV. TCRbeta CDR3 regions were amplified from genomic DNA using the immunoSEQ Assay, a bias-controlled multiplex PCR. The original methods were these. Within the assay, amplification of reference gene primers was used to estimate how many nucleated cells each sample contained. Sequence reads were collapsed and filtered to measure the absolute abundance of every unique TCRbeta CDR3 rearrangement. For each sample, productive Simpson clonality was calculated as the square root of Simpson's diversity index across productive rearrangements. TCRdb holds this immuneACCESS table with in-frame rearrangements only. Some clones are missing; in checked studies, unresolved V genes explain under half, and the rest has no known cause. V, J and clone size reflect that table, while D and trimming were determined from the DNA. The sample table shows roughly 100,000 clones, and 60% to 80% are seen once. The top ten constitute around 0.92% of the sample.

Whole blood was collected in K2EDTA tubes by collaborating institutions according to the institutions' own protocols. For TCRbeta analysis, collaborator samples were shipped as frozen whole blood, as isolated PBMCs, or as DNA extracted from either sample type. This receptor was identified in a human donor with acute or convalescent COVID-19. The donor label of this sample is uncertain. The sample comprised peripheral blood. Rearrangement joined TRBV11-1 to TRBJ1-1; 9 bases in between match TRBD1. Read as DNA, the sequence is TGTGCCAGCAGCTCGAGGGCGACAGGGGGTGCTTTCTTT. This encodes CASSSRATGGAFF.